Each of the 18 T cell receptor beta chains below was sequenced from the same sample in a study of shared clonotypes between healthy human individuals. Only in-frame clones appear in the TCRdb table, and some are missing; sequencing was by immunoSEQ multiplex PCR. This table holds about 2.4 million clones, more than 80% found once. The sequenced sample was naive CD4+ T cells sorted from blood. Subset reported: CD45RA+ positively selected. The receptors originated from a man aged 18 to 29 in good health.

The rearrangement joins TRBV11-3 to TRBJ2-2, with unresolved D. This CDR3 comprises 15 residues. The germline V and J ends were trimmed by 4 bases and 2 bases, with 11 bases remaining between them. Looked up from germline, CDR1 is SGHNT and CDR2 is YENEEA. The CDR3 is CASSSLVDNTGELFF. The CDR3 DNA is TGTGCCAGCAGCTCGTTAGTGGATAACACCGGGGAGCTGTTTTTT.

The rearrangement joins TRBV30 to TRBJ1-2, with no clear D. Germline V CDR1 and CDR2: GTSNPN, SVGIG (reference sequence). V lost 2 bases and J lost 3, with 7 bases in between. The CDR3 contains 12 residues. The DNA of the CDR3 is TGTGCCTGGAGTAAAGGGTACTATGGCTACACCTTC. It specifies CAWSKGYYGYTF.

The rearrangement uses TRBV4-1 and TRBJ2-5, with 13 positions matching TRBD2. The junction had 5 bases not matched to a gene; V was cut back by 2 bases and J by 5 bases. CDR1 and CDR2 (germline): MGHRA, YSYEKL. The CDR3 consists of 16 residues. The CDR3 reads CASSQRTSGSSETQYF. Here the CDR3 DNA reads TGCGCCAGCAGCCAACGGACTAGCGGGAGTTCCGAGACCCAGTACTTC.

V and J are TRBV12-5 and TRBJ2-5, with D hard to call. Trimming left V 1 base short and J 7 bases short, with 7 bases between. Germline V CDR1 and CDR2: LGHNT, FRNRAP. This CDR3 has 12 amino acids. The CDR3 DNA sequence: TGTGCTAGTGGTTTGGGAGATGGGACCCAGTACTTC. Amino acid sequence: CASGLGDGTQYF.

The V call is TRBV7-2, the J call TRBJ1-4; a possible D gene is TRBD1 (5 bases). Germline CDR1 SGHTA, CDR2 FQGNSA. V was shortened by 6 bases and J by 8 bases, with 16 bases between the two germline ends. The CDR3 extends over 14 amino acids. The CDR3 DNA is TGTGCCAGCAGTTCCACCCAGGGTTGGGAAAAACTGTTTTTT. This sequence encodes CASSSTQGWEKLFF.

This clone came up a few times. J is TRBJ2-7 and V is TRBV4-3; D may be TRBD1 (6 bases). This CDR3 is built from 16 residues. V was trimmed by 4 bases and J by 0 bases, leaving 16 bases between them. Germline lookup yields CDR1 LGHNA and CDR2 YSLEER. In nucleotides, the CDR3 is TGCGCCAGCAGCCCGACCGTCAGGGGTCCCTCCTACGAGCAGTACTTC. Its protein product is CASSPTVRGPSYEQYF.

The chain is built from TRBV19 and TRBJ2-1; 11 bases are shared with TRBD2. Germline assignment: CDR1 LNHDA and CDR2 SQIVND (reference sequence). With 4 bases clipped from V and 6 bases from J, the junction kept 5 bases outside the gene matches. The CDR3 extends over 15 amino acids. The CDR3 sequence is CASSTTSGRINEQFF. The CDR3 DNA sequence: TGTGCCAGTAGTACCACTAGCGGGAGAATCAATGAGCAGTTCTTC.

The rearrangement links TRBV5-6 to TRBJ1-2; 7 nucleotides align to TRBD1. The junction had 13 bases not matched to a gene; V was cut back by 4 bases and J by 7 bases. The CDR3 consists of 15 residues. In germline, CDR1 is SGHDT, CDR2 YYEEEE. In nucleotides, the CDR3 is TGTGCCAGCAGCCCCTCACCCGACAGGGAGGGTGGCTACACCTTC. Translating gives CASSPSPDREGGYTF.

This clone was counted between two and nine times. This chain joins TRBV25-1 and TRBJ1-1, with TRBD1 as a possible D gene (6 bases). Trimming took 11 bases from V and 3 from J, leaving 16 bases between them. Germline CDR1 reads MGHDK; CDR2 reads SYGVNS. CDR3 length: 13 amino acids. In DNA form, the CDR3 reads TGTGCCGGGCCAATGACAGGACACACTGAAGCTTTCTTT. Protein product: CAGPMTGHTEAFF.

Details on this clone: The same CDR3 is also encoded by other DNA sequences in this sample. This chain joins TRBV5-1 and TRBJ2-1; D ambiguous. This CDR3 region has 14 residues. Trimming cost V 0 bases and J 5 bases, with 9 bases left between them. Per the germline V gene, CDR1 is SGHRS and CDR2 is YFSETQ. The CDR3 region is CASSLAASDNEQFF. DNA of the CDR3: TGCGCCAGCAGCTTGGCAGCCTCAGACAATGAGCAGTTCTTC.

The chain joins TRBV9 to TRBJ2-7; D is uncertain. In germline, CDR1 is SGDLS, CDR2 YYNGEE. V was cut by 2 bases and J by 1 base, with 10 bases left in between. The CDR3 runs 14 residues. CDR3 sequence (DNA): TGTGCCAGCAGCGTGACGGGCCTGTCCTACGAGCAGTACTTC. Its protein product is CASSVTGLSYEQYF.

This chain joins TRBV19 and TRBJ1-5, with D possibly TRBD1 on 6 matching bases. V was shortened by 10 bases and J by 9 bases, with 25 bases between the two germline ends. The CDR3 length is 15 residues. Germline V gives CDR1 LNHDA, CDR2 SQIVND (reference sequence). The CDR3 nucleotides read TGTGCCACCACGCTGGCCAGGGGAGTACAAGGGCCCCAGCATTTT. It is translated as CATTLARGVQGPQHF.

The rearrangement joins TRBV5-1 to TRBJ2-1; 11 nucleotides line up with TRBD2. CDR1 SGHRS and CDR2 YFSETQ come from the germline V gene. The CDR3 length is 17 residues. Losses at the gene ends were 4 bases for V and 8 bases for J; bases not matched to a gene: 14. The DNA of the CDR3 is TGCGCCAGCAGCCTCACTAAAACTAGCGGGAGTGTCGATGAGCAGTTCTTC. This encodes CASSLTKTSGSVDEQFF.

The CDR3 is CASSETGLAEAFF. DNA for the CDR3: TGTGCCAGCAGTGAGACAGGGCTGGCTGAAGCTTTCTTT. The V gene is TRBV25-1, the J gene TRBJ1-1; TRBD1 matches at 7 bases. J lost 6 bases, V lost 3 bases, and 4 bases had no gene match. Germline-derived CDR1 and CDR2 are MGHDK and SYGVNS. This CDR3 has 13 residues.

The CDR3 sequence: CASSPDSTEAFF. The CDR3 nucleotides read TGTGCCAGCAGTCCCGACAGCACTGAAGCTTTCTTT. The chain has TRBV5-4 and TRBJ1-1, with D perhaps matching TRBD1 (5 bases). The CDR3 is 12 residues long. Germline V CDR1 and CDR2: SGHNT, YYREEE (reference sequence). The ends were cut back, 5 bases at V and 4 bases at J, with 9 bases in the middle.

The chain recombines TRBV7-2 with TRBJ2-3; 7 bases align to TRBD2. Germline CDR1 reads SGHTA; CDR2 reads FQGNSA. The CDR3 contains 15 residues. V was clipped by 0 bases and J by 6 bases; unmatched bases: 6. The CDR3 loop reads CASSLAAGVKDTQYF. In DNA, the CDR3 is TGTGCCAGCAGCTTAGCGGCGGGAGTAAAGGATACGCAGTATTTT.

DNA of the CDR3: TGTGCCAGCAGCACCCGACTAGCGGGGGTGGAGACCCAGTACTTC. This codes for CASSTRLAGVETQYF. The V gene is TRBV7-8, the J gene TRBJ2-5, with TRBD2 matching 12 bases. J gave up 5 bases and V 5 bases, and 6 bases lay outside the gene matches. Germline V gene lookup returns CDR1 SGHVS and CDR2 FQNEAQ. CDR3 length: 15 amino acids.

This chain's CDR3 is CAWSAQYLRGEQYF. DNA for the CDR3: TGTGCCTGGAGTGCCCAGTACCTTAGGGGCGAGCAGTACTTC. This chain uses TRBV30 with TRBJ2-7; possibly TRBD1 for D (5 bases). Trimming took 1 base from V and 6 from J, leaving 16 bases between them. This CDR3 spans 14 amino acids. Germline V lookup: CDR1 GTSNPN, CDR2 SVGIG (reference sequence).